The 22 T cell receptor beta chains listed next were all sequenced from one sample in a study of neoadjuvant anti-PD-1 for oral cavity cancer. Repertoires were generated with immunoSEQ multiplex PCR, while TCRdb's copy carries only in-frame clones and drops some. The sample holds about 23,000 clones; over 35% are singletons and the top ten take around 38%. The sample's time point: after neoadjuvant nivolumab, at surgical resection. This specimen was tumor tissue, taken after nivolumab (anti-PD-1) treatment. These receptors originate from a person between 40 and 85 years old with oral cavity squamous cell carcinoma.

The CDR3: CASSARVKNTEAFF. The CDR3 nucleotides read TGTGCCAGTAGTGCGAGGGTGAAGAACACTGAAGCTTTCTTT. The chain carries TRBV19 and TRBJ1-1; no clear D gene. Germline V gene data show CDR1 as LNHDA and CDR2 as SQIVND (reference sequence). The CDR3 consists of 14 residues. The germline V and J ends were trimmed by 5 bases and 1 base, with 11 bases remaining between them.

CDR3 bases: TGTGCCTGGGTCCGAAGTAGTAACTATGGCTACACCTTC. This sequence encodes CAWVRSSNYGYTF. The chain is built from TRBV30 and TRBJ1-2; D unclear. Germline CDR1 is GTSNPN and CDR2 is SVGIG (reference sequence). The CDR3 covers 13 residues. V was cut by 5 bases and J by 1 base, with 11 bases left in between.

This clone was observed a handful of times. The chain links TRBV10-3 to TRBJ1-1; TRBD1 aligns across 7 bases. Germline V gene lookup returns CDR1 ENHRY and CDR2 SYGVKD. The V and J ends lost 11 bases and 1 base, in that order; junction bases with no gene match: 4. The CDR3 covers 12 residues. In nucleotides, the CDR3 is TGTGCCTCGGGACAGCCGAACACTGAAGCTTTCTTT. Protein sequence: CASGQPNTEAFF.

This clone was observed a handful of times. The CDR3 bases are TGCGCCACCCGGGACAGACTCTACGAGCAGTACTTC. Translation: CATRDRLYEQYF. The V gene is TRBV10-2, the J gene TRBJ2-7; TRBD1 matches at 7 bases. Germline loops: CDR1 WSHSY, CDR2 SAAADI. CDR3 length equals 12 residues. Trimming cost V 10 bases and J 3 bases; bases outside gene matches: 6.

V is TRBV11-2 and J is TRBJ1-1; unclear D gene. CDR3 size: 14 residues. CDR1 and CDR2 (germline): SGHAT, FQNNGV. V dropped 6 bases and J dropped 1 base, with 12 bases sitting between them. The CDR3 reads CASSEFSENTEAFF. The CDR3 region has the DNA TGTGCCAGCAGTGAATTCTCAGAGAACACTGAAGCTTTCTTT.

The chain recombines TRBV6-1 with TRBJ2-4, with TRBD1 as a possible D gene (6 bases). The CDR3 extends over 14 amino acids. The germline V gene has CDR1 MNHNS and CDR2 SASEGT. The V end lost 8 bases, the J end lost 7 bases, and 18 bases lay between the germline ends. The CDR3 spells CASRGDIWGNIQYF. CDR3 nucleotides: TGTGCCAGCCGAGGGGACATATGGGGGAACATTCAGTACTTC.

The chain links TRBV7-9 to TRBJ2-7, with D maybe TRBD2 (7 bases). The CDR3 spans 15 residues. The germline V gene has CDR1 SEHNR and CDR2 FQNEAQ (reference sequence). Trimming removed 6 bases at V and 3 bases at J, with 18 bases between. The CDR3 loop is CASSWLRGAVYEQYF. CDR3 coding DNA: TGTGCCAGCAGTTGGCTTCGGGGGGCAGTCTACGAGCAGTACTTC.

The rearrangement joins TRBV4-2 to TRBJ1-2; TRBD1 matches 11 bases. From germline, CDR1 is LGHNA and CDR2 YNFKEQ. V was clipped by 0 bases and J by 7 bases; unmatched bases: 4. The CDR3 sequence is 15 residues long. This chain's CDR3 is CASSQEGQGVSGYTF. CDR3 in DNA: TGTGCCAGCAGCCAAGAGGGACAGGGGGTGAGTGGCTACACCTTC.

This clone was seen only once. This sequence joins TRBV7-6 and TRBJ1-5, with D possibly matching TRBD1 (5 bases). V was pared by 1 base and J by 9 bases, with 13 bases between. CDR1 is SGHVS, CDR2 FNYEAQ, per germline. This CDR3 is built from 14 residues. For the CDR3, the DNA is TGTGCCAGCAGCTTAGATGAGGGGCCCTTGCCCCAGCATTTT. Translating gives CASSLDEGPLPQHF.

This clone was counted a few times. The rearrangement links TRBV5-8 to TRBJ1-2; D possibly corresponds to TRBD1 (6 bases). The V end lost 4 bases, the J end lost 2 bases, and 9 bases lay between the germline ends. Germline V CDR1 and CDR2: SGHTS, YDEGEE. This CDR3 is built from 13 residues. CDR3 nucleotides: TGTGCCAGCAGCCCTACAGGGAACTATGGCTACACCTTC. Its translation: CASSPTGNYGYTF.

V and J are TRBV10-3 and TRBJ2-7; 9 bases are a match to TRBD1. The ends lost 5 bases at V and 2 bases at J; junction bases unmatched: 4. In germline, CDR1 is ENHRY, CDR2 SYGVKD. This CDR3 has 14 residues. CDR3 in amino acids: CAISPGTGPYEQYF. CDR3 nucleotide sequence: TGTGCCATCAGTCCCGGGACAGGGCCCTACGAGCAGTACTTC.

V is TRBV30 and J is TRBJ1-2; D not certain. The V and J ends lost 2 bases and 5 bases respectively, with 12 bases between them. This CDR3 is built from 13 residues. CDR1 GTSNPN and CDR2 SVGIG come from the germline V gene (reference sequence). CDR3 nucleotide sequence: TGTGCCTGGAGTACCGTTGGGTTTTATGGCTACACCTTC. Its protein product is CAWSTVGFYGYTF. The variable domain in full, with the rest retrieved from reference TRBV30 and TRBJ1-2, is SQTIHQWPATLVQPVGSPLSLECTVEGTSNPNLYWYRQAAGRGLQLLFYSVGIGQISSEVPQNLSASRPQDRQFILSSKKLLLSDSGFYLCAWSTVGFYGYTFGSGTRLTVV.

The chain combines TRBV5-4 with TRBJ2-2; the D gene is possibly TRBD1 (6 bases). Germline loops: CDR1 SGHNT, CDR2 YYREEE (reference sequence). The CDR3 length is 15 residues. V shed 4 bases and J shed 6 bases, with 16 bases lying between them. DNA of the CDR3: TGTGCCAGCAGCGTCGGACAGTCTCGCGCCGGGGAGCTGTTTTTT. This encodes CASSVGQSRAGELFF.

The chain couples TRBV7-9 to TRBJ1-5; maybe TRBD1 (6 bases). Germline loops: CDR1 SEHNR, CDR2 FQNEAQ (reference sequence). CDR3 length: 14 residues. The V end lost 1 base, the J end lost 6 bases, and 10 bases lay between the germline ends. The CDR3 DNA sequence: TGTGCCAGCAGCTTAGAAGGGGGAAGTCAGCCCCAGCATTTT. Its translation is CASSLEGGSQPQHF.

The chain couples TRBV11-2 to TRBJ2-3; D may be TRBD1 or TRBD2 (5 bases each). Per germline, CDR1 SGHAT and CDR2 FQNNGV. V was trimmed by 1 base and J by 2 bases, leaving 13 bases between them. This CDR3 contains 16 residues. The CDR3 reads CASSLGGGRLTDTQYF. CDR3 nucleotide sequence: TGTGCCAGCAGCTTAGGTGGGGGACGACTCACAGATACGCAGTATTTT.

The J gene is TRBJ1-1, the V gene TRBV4-1, with D perhaps TRBD1 (5 bases). Trimming stripped 5 bases from V and 4 bases from J, with 11 bases between. CDR3 length: 13 amino acids. Germline V lookup: CDR1 MGHRA, CDR2 YSYEKL. The CDR3 bases are TGCGCCAGCAGCGGAGGGAGGGGCACTGAAGCTTTCTTT. Encoded protein: CASSGGRGTEAFF.

The genes are TRBV30 and TRBJ1-2; tentative D call: TRBD1 (6 bases). CDR1 and CDR2 (germline): GTSNPN, SVGIG (reference sequence). V was pared by 8 bases and J by 0 bases, with 13 bases between. This CDR3 contains 13 residues. CDR3 in amino acids: CARQDRANYGYTF. The CDR3 DNA is TGTGCCAGACAGGACCGGGCTAACTATGGCTACACCTTC.

The V call is TRBV2, the J call TRBJ1-1; D uncertain. CDR3 length: 13 amino acids. V was pared by 3 bases and J by 4 bases, with 9 bases between. CDR1 and CDR2 (germline): SNHLY, FYNNEI. The CDR3 bases are TGTGCCAGCAGTGATAATCCTAGCACTGAAGCTTTCTTT. Translating gives CASSDNPSTEAFF.

The chain joins TRBV18 to TRBJ2-1; 11 bases line up with TRBD1. V trimming: 2 bases; J trimming: 9 bases; junction bases outside the gene matches: 9. This CDR3 is built from 16 residues. Germline CDR1 is KGHSH and CDR2 is LQKENI. CDR3 sequence: CASSPFGQGAQGEQFF. CDR3 in DNA: TGTGCCAGCTCACCATTTGGACAGGGGGCGCAGGGTGAGCAGTTCTTC.

The chain joins TRBV11-2 to TRBJ2-5; maybe TRBD1 (6 bases). The CDR3 extends over 15 amino acids. The germline V gene encodes CDR1 SGHAT and CDR2 FQNNGV. V lost 4 bases and J lost 5, with 17 bases in between. The CDR3 sequence: CASSSQGGVGETQYF. CDR3 DNA sequence: TGTGCCAGCAGCTCACAGGGTGGGGTTGGGGAGACCCAGTACTTC.

The V and J genes are TRBV7-2 and TRBJ1-2; TRBD1 aligns across 7 bases. The V gene's germline CDR1 is SGHTA and CDR2 FQGNSA. With 5 bases clipped from V and 4 bases from J, the junction kept 10 bases outside the gene matches. CDR3 size: 15 residues. CDR3 DNA sequence: TGTGCCAGCAGCCCGCCGGGACAGCACGTCTATGGCTACACCTTC. The encoded protein is CASSPPGQHVYGYTF.

Notes on this clone: This sample also contains other DNA sequences that code for the same CDR3. This chain links TRBV5-1 with TRBJ2-2; TRBD1 might be the D (5 bases). Germline assignment: CDR1 SGHRS and CDR2 YFSETQ. Trimming pared 4 bases from V and 11 bases from J, leaving 21 bases between. CDR3 size: 15 residues. The CDR3 DNA reads TGCGCCAGCAGCCTGCCCCTGGGGCCATCTGGAGAGCTGTTTTTT. Its translation is CASSLPLGPSGELFF.